These 13 T cell receptor beta chains were sequenced from one sample in a study of blood T cell repertoires in COVID-19. The protocol was immunoSEQ multiplex PCR, while the TCRdb copy is restricted to in-frame clones and leaves out a portion. Among over 200,000 clones listed, 89% were seen once. Sequencing was performed on peripheral blood. The receptors originated from a man in his 60s who had recovered from COVID-19.

This clone has just a few counts. Other DNA sequences in the same sample also yield this CDR3. The V gene is TRBV7-3, the J gene TRBJ2-2, with TRBD1 identical over 7 bases. Germline V gene sequence: CDR1 SGHTA, CDR2 FQGTGA. After removal of 0 bases from V and 2 bases from J, the junction contained 3 bases not matched to a gene. The CDR3 is 16 amino acids. CDR3 nucleotides: TGTGCCAGCAGCTTAACCGGGACAGCTAACACCGGGGAGCTGTTTTTT. Protein product: CASSLTGTANTGELFF.

This chain joins TRBV11-3 and TRBJ2-1; TRBD2 matches at 8 bases. V lost 1 base to trimming and J lost 12 bases; unmatched junction nucleotides: 5. Germline V gene lookup returns CDR1 SGHNT and CDR2 YENEEA. This CDR3 is built from 13 residues. This CDR3 is CASSLAGGPRQFF. Written as DNA, the CDR3 is TGTGCCAGCAGCTTAGCGGGAGGGCCGAGGCAGTTCTTC.

The chain links TRBV28 to TRBJ1-2, with 9 positions matching TRBD1. Germline V CDR1 and CDR2: MDHEN, SYDVKM. Losses at the gene ends were 5 bases for V and 4 bases for J; bases not matched to a gene: 14. The CDR3 is 17 residues long. CDR3 sequence (DNA): TGTGCCAGCAGTCCTATGACAGGGGGAGAGAGGAGCTATGGCTACACCTTC. The encoded protein is CASSPMTGGERSYGYTF.

This chain joins TRBV7-9 and TRBJ2-5, with 9 nucleotides matching TRBD2. The CDR3 totals 13 residues. CDR1 is SEHNR and CDR2 is FQNEAQ in the germline V gene (reference sequence). Trimming cost V 3 bases and J 5 bases; bases outside gene matches: 1. The CDR3 nucleotides read TGTGCCAGCAGCTTTGCGGGGGGGGAGACCCAGTACTTC. As protein: CASSFAGGETQYF.

The chain employs TRBV12-5 and TRBJ2-1, with 9 bases that match TRBD2. V was clipped by 6 bases and J by 4 bases; unmatched bases: 10. This CDR3 contains 16 residues. Looked up from germline, CDR1 is LGHNT and CDR2 is FRNRAP. The CDR3 DNA is TGTGCTAGTGGCAAGGGGGCGGGAGGGCCTTACAATGAGCAGTTCTTC. This translates into CASGKGAGGPYNEQFF.

The V call is TRBV28, the J call TRBJ2-7; TRBD1 might be the D (5 bases). CDR3 length: 12 amino acids. Trimming took off 6 bases at V and 7 bases at J, with 13 bases between the two ends. Per the germline V gene, CDR1 is MDHEN and CDR2 is SYDVKM. The CDR3 sequence: CASRQGPREQYF. Here the CDR3 DNA reads TGTGCCAGCAGGCAGGGTCCACGGGAGCAGTACTTC.

This clone appeared a few times. V and J are TRBV29-1 and TRBJ1-2, with D possibly matching TRBD1 (5 bases). Trimming pared 3 bases from V and 8 bases from J, leaving 13 bases between. From germline, CDR1 is SQVTM and CDR2 ANQGSEA. This CDR3 has 12 amino acids. The CDR3 DNA reads as TGCAGCGTTGAGCGGCAGGGAGGCGGCTACACCTTC. Protein product: CSVERQGGGYTF.

This rearrangement joins TRBV18 to TRBJ2-2; TRBD1 might be the D (6 bases). Germline V gene lookup returns CDR1 KGHSH and CDR2 LQKENI. The CDR3 consists of 15 residues. The V and J ends lost 0 bases and 6 bases respectively, with 11 bases between them. The CDR3 nucleotides read TGTGCCAGCTCACCACCAGGGACACTTTCCGGGGAGCTGTTTTTT. It translates to CASSPPGTLSGELFF.

The V call is TRBV10-3, the J call TRBJ2-3, with D uncertain. With 2 bases removed from V and 4 bases from J, the gap between germline ends came to 4 bases. CDR1 and CDR2 (germline): ENHRY, SYGVKD. This CDR3 region has 12 residues. The CDR3 is CAISEAADTQYF. DNA of the CDR3: TGTGCCATCAGTGAGGCAGCAGATACGCAGTATTTT.

This chain connects TRBV5-4 to TRBJ2-7; no clear D gene. V lost 0 bases, J lost 3 bases, and 4 bases lay in between. Germline CDR1 and CDR2: SGHNT and YYREEE (reference sequence). The CDR3 has 12 residues. The CDR3 sequence: CASSLDFYEQYF. Here the CDR3 DNA reads TGTGCCAGCAGCTTGGACTTCTACGAGCAGTACTTC.

The chain is built from TRBV11-2 and TRBJ2-7, with a possible D match to TRBD2 (5 bases). This CDR3 has 14 residues. Germline V gives CDR1 SGHAT, CDR2 FQNNGV. The V end lost 0 bases, the J end lost 7 bases, and 13 bases lay between the germline ends. The CDR3: CASSLDGLALEQYF. The CDR3 DNA sequence: TGTGCCAGCAGCTTAGACGGGCTAGCTTTGGAGCAGTACTTC.

V usage is TRBV9 and J usage is TRBJ2-3; D ambiguous. Trimming removed 0 bases from V and 7 bases from J, with 6 bases in between. CDR3 length: 12 residues. Germline V gene lookup returns CDR1 SGDLS and CDR2 YYNGEE. CDR3 DNA: TGTGCCAGCAGCGTAGGAGGTAATACGCAGTATTTT. Protein sequence: CASSVGGNTQYF.

The chain uses TRBV19 and TRBJ1-1; D might be TRBD1 (6 bases). The V gene's germline CDR1 is LNHDA and CDR2 SQIVND (reference sequence). The CDR3 sequence is 18 residues long. Trimming stripped 5 bases from V and 1 base from J, with 23 bases between. Here the CDR3 reads CASSLEMTGRRPNTEAFF. For the CDR3, the DNA is TGTGCCAGTAGTCTCGAAATGACAGGTAGGAGACCGAACACTGAAGCTTTCTTT.